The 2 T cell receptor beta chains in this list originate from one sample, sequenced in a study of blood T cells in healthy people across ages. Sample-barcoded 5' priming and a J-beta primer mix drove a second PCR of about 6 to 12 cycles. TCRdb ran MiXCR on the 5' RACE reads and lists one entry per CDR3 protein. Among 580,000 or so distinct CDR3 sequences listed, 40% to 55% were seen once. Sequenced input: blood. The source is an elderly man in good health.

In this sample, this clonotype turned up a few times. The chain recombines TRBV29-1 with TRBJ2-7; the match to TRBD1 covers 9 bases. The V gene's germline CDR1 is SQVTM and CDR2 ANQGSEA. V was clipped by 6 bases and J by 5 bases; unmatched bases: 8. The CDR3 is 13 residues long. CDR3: CSVTGQGSHEQYF. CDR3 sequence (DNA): TGCAGCGTGACCGGACAGGGGTCGCACGAGCAGTACTTC.

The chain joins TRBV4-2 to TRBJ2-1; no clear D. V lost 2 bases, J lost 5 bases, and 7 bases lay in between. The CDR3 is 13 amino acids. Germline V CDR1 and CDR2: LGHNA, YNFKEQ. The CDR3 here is CASSQWLDNEQFF. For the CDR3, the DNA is TGTGCCAGCAGCCAATGGTTGGACAATGAGCAGTTCTTC.